There are a few counts of the clone carrying this T cell receptor (beta chain). TCRdb re-derived calls from the 5' RACE reads in MiXCR, one entry per CDR3 protein. Of 300,000 to 400,000 distinct CDR3 sequences listed, around 30% are singletons. The CDR3 extends over 15 amino acids. Looked up from germline, CDR1 is LGHNA and CDR2 is YSLEER. Trimming left V 1 base short and J 3 bases short, with 12 bases between. The sample belongs to a study of identical twins' blood T cells. The V call is TRBV4-3, the J call TRBJ1-1; D gene ambiguous. This sequence originates from a woman between 18 and 55 years old in good health. The specimen was PBMCs. The chain's CDR3 is CASSQGNLRDTEAFF. CDR3 nucleotide sequence: TGCGCCAGCAGCCAAGGCAACTTAAGGGACACTGAAGCTTTCTTT.